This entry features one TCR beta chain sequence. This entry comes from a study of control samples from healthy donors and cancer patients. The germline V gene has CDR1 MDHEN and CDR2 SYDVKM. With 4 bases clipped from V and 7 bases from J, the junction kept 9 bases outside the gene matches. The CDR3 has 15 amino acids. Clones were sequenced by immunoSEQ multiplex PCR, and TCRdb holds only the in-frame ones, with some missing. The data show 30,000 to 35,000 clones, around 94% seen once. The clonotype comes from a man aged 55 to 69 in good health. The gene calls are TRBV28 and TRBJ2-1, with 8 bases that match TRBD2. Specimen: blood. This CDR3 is CASSSSGGGRNEQFF. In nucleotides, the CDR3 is TGTGCCAGCAGTTCCTCGGGGGGGGGACGGAATGAGCAGTTCTTC.